The clone carrying this T cell receptor beta chain was observed a few times. Its antigen is undetermined. From germline, CDR1 is SGHNT and CDR2 YENEEA. V gave up 5 bases and J gave up 5 bases, with 14 bases separating them. The CDR3 spans 14 residues. Each CDR3 protein gets one entry after TCRdb re-called the reads with MiXCR. This table has 560,000 or so distinct CDR3 sequences, 16% appearing once. The data were obtained in a study of T cell repertoires in cytomegalovirus infection. About the study: Public TCR beta signatures indicated both CMV infection and matching HLA type.

Notes on the study in general: Dominating the ex vivo response were TCR beta clonotypes that were CMV-specific and HLA-C-restricted. Accumulated public TCR beta family frequency recognized individuals carrying CMV together with the relevant HLA.

The sample consisted of CD8+ T cells from PBMCs. This TCR derives from a human donor in good health (CMV status not recorded). Some clones in this sample may be carry-over from other donors' samples. The gene calls are TRBV11-3 and TRBJ2-3; the D is unclear. This CDR3 is CASSRSSWRDTQYF. The CDR3 DNA reads TGTGCCAGCAGCCGGAGTTCTTGGAGAGATACGCAGTATTTT.